This is a list of T cell receptor beta chains from one sample in a study of cytomegalovirus exposure and HLA in healthy donors. Profiled with immunoSEQ multiplex PCR; TCRdb holds only in-frame clones, not every one. The top ten clones hold about 1.5% of a sample with roughly 150,000 clones, about 72% of them seen once. The sample consisted of PBMCs. Receptors originate from a male donor in good health and CMV-seronegative. Each CDR3 is given with its conserved first and last residue. The order of the fields is clone size, D gene, V gene, CDR3 length, J gene, CDR3 DNA, CDR3 protein. The D gene is left open where the match is weak. Where a row states a size, it is once, few, many or the class of an expanded clone; other rows omit it.

abundance: .
d_gene: TRBD1
v_gene: TRBV5-4
len: 17
j_gene: TRBJ2-3
CDR3nt: TGTGCCAGCAGCGCGAGCAGGGGGCGCGCGTCTACAGATACGCAGTATTTT
CDR3aa: CASSASRGRASTDTQYF

abundance: .
d_gene: .
v_gene: TRBV4-3
len: 14
j_gene: TRBJ2-7
CDR3nt: TGCGCCAGCAGCCAAGATAAGGGGCTGGGGGAGCAGTACTTC
CDR3aa: CASSQDKGLGEQYF

abundance: .
d_gene: TRBD2
v_gene: TRBV18
len: 15
j_gene: TRBJ2-1
CDR3nt: TGTGCCAGCTCACCGAGCGGGAGGCCCTACAATGAGCAGTTCTTC
CDR3aa: CASSPSGRPYNEQFF

abundance: few
d_gene: TRBD1
v_gene: TRBV7-3
len: 12
j_gene: TRBJ1-2
CDR3nt: TGTGCCAGCAGCGCTACAGGGGATGGCTACACCTTC
CDR3aa: CASSATGDGYTF

abundance: few
d_gene: .
v_gene: TRBV6-5
len: 13
j_gene: TRBJ1-1
CDR3nt: TGTGCCAGCAGTTACTCGACAGGCACTGAAGCTTTCTTT
CDR3aa: CASSYSTGTEAFF

abundance: .
d_gene: .
v_gene: TRBV27
len: 15
j_gene: TRBJ1-6
CDR3nt: TGTGCCAGCAGTTTAACAGGGATCCATAATTCACCCCTCCACTTT
CDR3aa: CASSLTGIHNSPLHF

abundance: .
d_gene: TRBD1
v_gene: TRBV5-1
len: 14
j_gene: TRBJ2-7
CDR3nt: TGCGCCAGCAGGGGGCAGGGGGCCGTGGACGAGCAGTACTTC
CDR3aa: CASRGQGAVDEQYF

abundance: .
d_gene: .
v_gene: TRBV7-2
len: 15
j_gene: TRBJ2-7
CDR3nt: TGTGCCAGCAGCTCCCCCGGGGTCGCTGTCCACGAGCAGTACTTC
CDR3aa: CASSSPGVAVHEQYF

abundance: .
d_gene: TRBD2
v_gene: TRBV9
len: 17
j_gene: TRBJ2-1
CDR3nt: TGTGCCAGCAGCTCATCGGGACTAGCGGGAGCTAACAATGAGCAGTTCTTC
CDR3aa: CASSSSGLAGANNEQFF

abundance: .
d_gene: .
v_gene: TRBV4-3
len: 13
j_gene: TRBJ1-1
CDR3nt: TGCGCCAGCAGCCAAGCTACTTCCACTGAAGCTTTCTTT
CDR3aa: CASSQATSTEAFF

abundance: .
d_gene: TRBD1
v_gene: TRBV29-1
len: 12
j_gene: TRBJ1-1
CDR3nt: TGCAGCGTTAGGGGACAGGGGCCTGAAGCTTTCTTT
CDR3aa: CSVRGQGPEAFF

abundance: .
d_gene: .
v_gene: TRBV9
len: 15
j_gene: TRBJ1-4
CDR3nt: TGTGCCAGCAGCGTATTAGGGGAGGGGGGTGAAAAACTGTTTTTT
CDR3aa: CASSVLGEGGEKLFF

abundance: .
d_gene: .
v_gene: TRBV4-2
len: 15
j_gene: TRBJ1-1
CDR3nt: TGTGCCAGCAGCCAAGATTCAGGGTTGGACACTGAAGCTTTCTTT
CDR3aa: CASSQDSGLDTEAFF

abundance: .
d_gene: .
v_gene: TRBV12-2
len: 17
j_gene: TRBJ2-7
CDR3nt: TGTGCAAGTCGCTTAGTTTCCCCTAGGCCAGGGGCCTACGAGCAGTACTTC
CDR3aa: CASRLVSPRPGAYEQYF

abundance: .
d_gene: TRBD2
v_gene: TRBV11-2
len: 17
j_gene: TRBJ2-1
CDR3nt: TGTGCCAGCAGCTTAGGGCTAGCGGGAGTTTACTACAATGAGCAGTTCTTC
CDR3aa: CASSLGLAGVYYNEQFF

abundance: .
d_gene: .
v_gene: TRBV19
len: 14
j_gene: TRBJ1-5
CDR3nt: TGTGCCAGTAGTATACAGGGATGGGGTCAGCCCCAGCATTTT
CDR3aa: CASSIQGWGQPQHF

abundance: .
d_gene: TRBD1
v_gene: TRBV29-1
len: 14
j_gene: TRBJ1-2
CDR3nt: TGCAGCGTTCGCGATAGAGGGACAGTAAATGGCTACACCTTC
CDR3aa: CSVRDRGTVNGYTF

abundance: .
d_gene: .
v_gene: TRBV27
len: 15
j_gene: TRBJ1-5
CDR3nt: TGTGCCAGCACCCTCTGGGGGGAGGGCAATCAGCCCCAGCATTTT
CDR3aa: CASTLWGEGNQPQHF

abundance: .
d_gene: TRBD1
v_gene: TRBV7-8
len: 16
j_gene: TRBJ1-3
CDR3nt: TGTGCCAGCAGCCCCGGGCAGGGGGCTATTGGAAACACCATATATTTT
CDR3aa: CASSPGQGAIGNTIYF

abundance: .
d_gene: .
v_gene: TRBV7-2
len: 13
j_gene: TRBJ1-2
CDR3nt: TGTGCCAGCAGCCTCGGGTCAGCCTATGGCTACACCTTC
CDR3aa: CASSLGSAYGYTF

abundance: .
d_gene: .
v_gene: TRBV6-5
len: 14
j_gene: TRBJ1-4
CDR3nt: TGTGCCAGCAGCCTCACAGGAGCGGGCGAAAAACTGTTTTTT
CDR3aa: CASSLTGAGEKLFF

abundance: .
d_gene: .
v_gene: TRBV4-3
len: 15
j_gene: TRBJ1-1
CDR3nt: TGCGCCAGCAGCCAAGATGAGGGAGGGGGCACTGAAGCTTTCTTT
CDR3aa: CASSQDEGGGTEAFF

abundance: once
d_gene: TRBD2
v_gene: TRBV28
len: 16
j_gene: TRBJ2-4
CDR3nt: TGTGCCAGCAGTTTGTATGCGGTAGCGGGAGAAAACATTCAGTACTTC
CDR3aa: CASSLYAVAGENIQYF

abundance: .
d_gene: .
v_gene: TRBV11-2
len: 13
j_gene: TRBJ1-4
CDR3nt: TGTGCCAGCAGCTTATATCCAGGGGAAAAACTGTTTTTT
CDR3aa: CASSLYPGEKLFF

abundance: .
d_gene: .
v_gene: TRBV11-2
len: 15
j_gene: TRBJ2-1
CDR3nt: TGTGCCAGCAGCCCCGCCGCTACTAGTTTCAATGAGCAGTTCTTC
CDR3aa: CASSPAATSFNEQFF

abundance: .
d_gene: .
v_gene: TRBV4-3
len: 14
j_gene: TRBJ1-2
CDR3nt: TGCGCCAGCAGCCAAGAGGCCAGGGGTTATGTCTACACCTTC
CDR3aa: CASSQEARGYVYTF

abundance: .
d_gene: .
v_gene: TRBV7-9
len: 15
j_gene: TRBJ2-3
CDR3nt: TGTGCCAGCAGCTTAGCGAAATCTAGAACAGATACGCAGTATTTT
CDR3aa: CASSLAKSRTDTQYF

abundance: .
d_gene: .
v_gene: TRBV11-1
len: 15
j_gene: TRBJ2-4
CDR3nt: TGTGCCAGCAGCTTAGATTACAGGGGAGGAAACATTCAGTACTTC
CDR3aa: CASSLDYRGGNIQYF

abundance: .
d_gene: TRBD2
v_gene: TRBV11-3
len: 12
j_gene: TRBJ2-7
CDR3nt: TGTGCCAGCAGCCCGGGAGGGGACGAGCAGTACTTC
CDR3aa: CASSPGGDEQYF

abundance: .
d_gene: .
v_gene: TRBV11-2
len: 15
j_gene: TRBJ2-1
CDR3nt: TGTGCCAGCAGCTTAGACGGGAGAGGGCCAGATGAGCAGTTCTTC
CDR3aa: CASSLDGRGPDEQFF

abundance: once
d_gene: TRBD1
v_gene: TRBV7-9
len: 15
j_gene: TRBJ1-1
CDR3nt: TGTGCCAGCAGTCGGACAGGGGGCCTGAACACTGAAGCTTTCTTT
CDR3aa: CASSRTGGLNTEAFF

abundance: .
d_gene: TRBD1
v_gene: TRBV9
len: 14
j_gene: TRBJ2-4
CDR3nt: TGTGCCAGCAGCGGACGGACAGGGCAAAACATTCAGTACTTC
CDR3aa: CASSGRTGQNIQYF

abundance: .
d_gene: .
v_gene: TRBV28
len: 12
j_gene: TRBJ2-5
CDR3nt: TGTGCCAGCAGTTCAGGGGAAGGGACCCAGTACTTC
CDR3aa: CASSSGEGTQYF

abundance: .
d_gene: .
v_gene: TRBV27
len: 14
j_gene: TRBJ2-1
CDR3nt: TGTGCCAGCCGGGAAAGGGCCACGTACAATGAGCAGTTCTTC
CDR3aa: CASRERATYNEQFF

abundance: .
d_gene: .
v_gene: TRBV29-1
len: 11
j_gene: TRBJ1-5
CDR3nt: TGCAGCGTTGAAGGGCCCCAGCCCCAGCATTTT
CDR3aa: CSVEGPQPQHF

abundance: .
d_gene: .
v_gene: TRBV6-5
len: 15
j_gene: TRBJ1-2
CDR3nt: TGTGCCAGCAGTTACTCGATTCCCGGCGTCGGGGGCTACACCTTC
CDR3aa: CASSYSIPGVGGYTF

abundance: .
d_gene: .
v_gene: TRBV15
len: 13
j_gene: TRBJ1-1
CDR3nt: TGTGCCACCAGCAGTATTCCTTACACTGAAGCTTTCTTT
CDR3aa: CATSSIPYTEAFF

abundance: .
d_gene: TRBD2
v_gene: TRBV27
len: 17
j_gene: TRBJ2-1
CDR3nt: TGTGCCAGCAGTTTATCGATTGGCGGGGGGGCCATATATGAGCAGTTCTTC
CDR3aa: CASSLSIGGGAIYEQFF

abundance: .
d_gene: TRBD2
v_gene: TRBV7-2
len: 16
j_gene: TRBJ2-3
CDR3nt: TGTGCCAGCAGCTTGCTAGCGGGGGCCTTCACAGATACGCAGTATTTT
CDR3aa: CASSLLAGAFTDTQYF

abundance: .
d_gene: .
v_gene: TRBV15
len: 12
j_gene: TRBJ1-2
CDR3nt: TGTGCCACCAGCACCGGGACTTCTGGCTACACCTTC
CDR3aa: CATSTGTSGYTF

abundance: .
d_gene: .
v_gene: TRBV6-1
len: 15
j_gene: TRBJ1-1
CDR3nt: TGTGCCAGCAGGGAGCAGGACAGTCGGTCCACTGAAGCTTTCTTT
CDR3aa: CASREQDSRSTEAFF

abundance: .
d_gene: .
v_gene: TRBV2
len: 14
j_gene: TRBJ2-7
CDR3nt: TGTGCCAGCACGATACTCCCAGGTATCCTGGAGCAGTACTTC
CDR3aa: CASTILPGILEQYF

abundance: .
d_gene: .
v_gene: TRBV2
len: 15
j_gene: TRBJ1-5
CDR3nt: TGTGCCAGCAGTGATACAGGGCTTAGCAATCAGCCCCAGCATTTT
CDR3aa: CASSDTGLSNQPQHF

abundance: few
d_gene: TRBD2
v_gene: TRBV15
len: 16
j_gene: TRBJ2-2
CDR3nt: TGTGCCGCAACCCTAGCGGGGGGGCCTAACACCGGGGAGCTGTTTTTT
CDR3aa: CAATLAGGPNTGELFF

abundance: .
d_gene: .
v_gene: TRBV9
len: 13
j_gene: TRBJ2-1
CDR3nt: TGTGCCAGCAGCCTGGCGGCCTACAATGAGCAGTTCTTC
CDR3aa: CASSLAAYNEQFF

abundance: .
d_gene: TRBD1
v_gene: TRBV18
len: 15
j_gene: TRBJ2-7
CDR3nt: TGTGCCAGCTCCGCAGGGGGGACAGGGACCTACGAGCAGTACTTC
CDR3aa: CASSAGGTGTYEQYF

abundance: .
d_gene: .
v_gene: TRBV5-6
len: 13
j_gene: TRBJ1-1
CDR3nt: TGTGCCAGCAGCTCGACAGGAAACACTGAAGCTTTCTTT
CDR3aa: CASSSTGNTEAFF

abundance: .
d_gene: TRBD1
v_gene: TRBV19
len: 15
j_gene: TRBJ2-3
CDR3nt: TGTGCCAGTAGTATTTCGGGACAGAGCACAGATACGCAGTATTTT
CDR3aa: CASSISGQSTDTQYF

abundance: .
d_gene: .
v_gene: TRBV15
len: 15
j_gene: TRBJ2-1
CDR3nt: TGTGCCACCAGGCTTCAGGCCAGCTCCTACAATGAGCAGTTCTTC
CDR3aa: CATRLQASSYNEQFF